In its sample, the clone carrying this T cell receptor (beta chain) was seen a few times. This record comes from a study of T-cell memory formation after mild COVID-19. Trimming stripped 6 bases from V and 7 bases from J, with 18 bases between. Germline V gene data show CDR1 as SEHNR and CDR2 as FQNEAQ (reference sequence). The CDR3 extends over 15 amino acids. Via MiXCR, TCRdb re-called the 5' RACE reads, giving one row per CDR3 protein. The sample consists of under 85,000 distinct CDR3 sequences, about 15% of them appearing once. The sample taken for sequencing was PBMCs or a T cell subset sorted from them (not recorded which). The receptor comes from an adult woman who had mild COVID-19 (a few samples of this study predate the infection). Cell type and time point are not known. The genes are TRBV7-9 and TRBJ2-2; maybe TRBD1 (6 bases). The chain's CDR3 is CASRPRDKQNGELFF. Written as DNA, the CDR3 is TGTGCCAGCAGACCTCGGGACAAGCAGAACGGGGAGCTGTTTTTT.